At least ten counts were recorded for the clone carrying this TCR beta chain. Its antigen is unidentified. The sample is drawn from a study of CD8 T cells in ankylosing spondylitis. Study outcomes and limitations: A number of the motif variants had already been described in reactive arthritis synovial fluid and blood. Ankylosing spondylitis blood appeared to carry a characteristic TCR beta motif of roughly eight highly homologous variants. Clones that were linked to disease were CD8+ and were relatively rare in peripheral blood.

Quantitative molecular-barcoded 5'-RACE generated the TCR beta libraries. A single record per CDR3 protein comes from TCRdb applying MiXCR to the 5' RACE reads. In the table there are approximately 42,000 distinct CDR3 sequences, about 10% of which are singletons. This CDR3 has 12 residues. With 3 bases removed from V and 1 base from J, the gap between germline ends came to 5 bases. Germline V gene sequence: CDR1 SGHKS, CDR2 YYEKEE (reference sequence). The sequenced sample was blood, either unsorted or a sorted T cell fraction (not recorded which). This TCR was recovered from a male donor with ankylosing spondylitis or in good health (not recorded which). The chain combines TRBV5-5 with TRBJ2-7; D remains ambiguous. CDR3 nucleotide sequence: TGTGCCAGCAGCTCTCAATCCTACGAGCAGTACTTC. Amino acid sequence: CASSSQSYEQYF.